A single T cell receptor (beta chain) is shown here with its context. The antigen it recognizes is unknown. A single base separates this from a much larger clone, so it may be a read error. CDR1 and CDR2 (MNHEY, SVGAGI) derive from the germline V gene. V loses 5 bases, J loses 2 bases, and the germline ends lie 11 bases apart. The CDR3 covers 14 residues, taking in both the cysteine and the phenylalanine. Only the CDR3 portion is preserved as DNA: 42 bases, with reading frame beginning at the first base. This entry is derived from a study of tumor-infiltrating lymphocytes in primary liver carcinoma (dated 2017 in TCRdb). In terms of the full investigation: Of the five patients, three men and two women aged 30 to 69 years, four had hepatocellular carcinoma and one had combined HCC and intrahepatic cholangiocarcinoma. The five patients had tumors of stage T1-T3 N0M0, with maximum diameters ranging from 4.2 to 10 cm. Each sample produced roughly 3.65 to 7.13 million productive TCRbeta reads, and read depth showed no significant difference between tissue types. TCRbeta repertoire sequencing, expression microarrays and whole-exome sequencing were combined in the study across five regions of each liver tumor, with adjacent normal tissue and blood also included. A total of 35 or so specimens from 5 patients went through TCRbeta repertoire sequencing, namely 25 tumor regions, 5 adjacent noncancerous liver tissues and 5 peripheral blood samples. The 20 to 30 tumor region samples were profiled with Agilent mRNA microarrays so that TCRbeta repertoire diversity could be related to the local molecular phenotype. High reproducibility was observed for the technical replicate repertoires, with mean shared-clone rates roughly 0.92 and correlation coefficients above 0.95.

Overall study outcomes, separate from this receptor: Repertoire overlap was found to be higher between tumor regions (mean approximately 35%) than between tumor-adjacent (roughly 17%) or tumor-blood (approximately 15%) pairs, consistent with antigen-driven expansion. With just four to six patients in the study, the authors point out that the findings should be validated in a larger study. Because only the TCR beta chain was sequenced and unpaired alpha chains were not captured, true repertoire diversity is likely underestimated. The top 250 clones accounted for a significantly greater share of the repertoire in tumors than in blood (p = 0.039). Only about 7.5-25% of top clones were found in all five regions of a tumor, suggesting spatial heterogeneity of tumor-infiltrating T cells. Since the samples were bulk and unsorted, there was no way to compare CD4+ and CD8+ T cell repertoires.

Using a constant-region primer and ProtoScript II reverse transcriptase, TCRbeta-specific cDNA was reverse-transcribed from 500 ng total RNA. Three nested multiplex PCR rounds, following a slightly modified ARM-PCR procedure, were used to build the TCRbeta libraries. Each of the first two PCR rounds ran for nine to eleven cycles and used multiplex TRBV1-TRBV30 forward primers together with a Cbeta reverse primer. A final 25-cycle PCR with Deep VentR polymerase added sample barcodes and Illumina adapters. Amplicons of 200-500 bp were gel-purified with a QIAquick gel extraction kit before sequencing. TCRbeta amplicons were sequenced on an Illumina HiSeq 2500 with 250-bp paired-end reads. Per the authors' processing: Reads were quality-trimmed with Trimmomatic v0.33, and paired reads were merged with FLASH v1.2.11 to recover full CDR3 sequences. V, D and J germline segments were assigned to the rearranged TCRbeta sequences using MiGEC v1.2.1b. Clonotype statistics, along with Shannon-Wiener diversity indices, were calculated using VDJtools v1.0.0. To reduce sampling bias, subsequent analyses other than the diversity analysis used only the 250 most abundant clonotypes in each sample. TCRdb reran the public reads through fastp at Q25 and MiXCR, keeping productive beta chains. Duplicate CDR3 protein sequences are folded into a single record with the most common DNA and genes. The V and J calls reflect TCRdb's pipeline rather than the authors' work. Present in this sample are approximately 120,000 distinct CDR3 sequences, 60% to 75% of which were seen just once. The top ten clonotypes cover 7.5% to 9% of the sample.

Without any cell sorting, total RNA and DNA were extracted together from about 20-30 mg of bulk tissue using the AllPrep DNA/RNA mini kit. Roughly five patients with histopathologically diagnosed primary liver carcinoma underwent surgical resection in China between late 2015 and March 2016. At the time of sampling, the patients had chronic HBV infection and had not received any treatment. Five spatially separated regions were sampled from each tumor: the superior, inferior, left-lateral and right-lateral poles, plus the tumor centre. Histology showed that every tumor sample contained more than 85% viable tumor cells. Fresh tumor and adjacent tissue pieces were bisected; one half was stored in RNAlater at -80°C, the other sent for histology.

Sample: liver tumor tissue from sampling region 3. The sample's cell subset or site, from its label and the paper: tumor region T3, left-lateral pole. Recombination connected TRBV6-5 to TRBJ2-3; the D gene remains uncertain. This TCR derives from a woman aged 60-75 years with primary liver carcinoma and hepatitis B virus infection. The sequenced DNA is TGTGCCAGCAGTCTCCTCGGTTCCACAGATACGCAGTATTTT. It specifies CASSLLGSTDTQYF.